This T cell receptor (beta chain) came from a study of cytomegalovirus exposure and HLA in healthy donors. Study in general: Drawn from HLA-typed donors, approximately 86 million unique TCRs were held in an early data release. Study conclusions and caveats: Cytomegalovirus status, reportedly, was diagnosed with high specificity and sensitivity by the classifier.

13 Jbeta primers and 60 Vbeta primers were used for the PCR. TCRdb's table, derived via immunoSEQ multiplex PCR, lists solely in-frame clones and lacks some. The sample records 120,000 or so clones, about 72% being singletons. Per the germline V gene, CDR1 is SGHTA and CDR2 is FQGNSA. V lost 1 base and J 4 bases, leaving 7 bases between the germline ends. The CDR3 extends over 13 amino acids. As regards this clone: Its antigen remains unidentified. Other DNA variants within this sample encode the same CDR3.

V usage is TRBV7-2 and J usage is TRBJ1-2; TRBD1 might be the D (5 bases). The specimen sequenced was PBMCs. This receptor was obtained from a man aged 50-60 years in good health and CMV-seropositive. This CDR3 reads CASSLGQGYGYTF. DNA for the CDR3: TGTGCCAGCAGCTTAGGGCAGGGCTATGGCTACACCTTC.